Below, 15 T cell receptor beta chains from the same sample are listed, as sequenced in a study of CXCR3-negative and CXCR3-positive naive CD8 T cells. The TRB libraries of cDNA were built by UMI-labeled 5' RACE. For each CDR3 protein, TCRdb gives one entry from its re-call of the 5' RACE reads, without DNA. This sample contains 50,000 to 55,000 distinct CDR3 sequences. The sample comprised naive CXCR3- CD8+ T cells from blood. Stated subset: CD45RO-CCR7+CD27+CD95- naive CD8+ T cells lacking CXCR3 (TNR3-). The receptors were sampled from a human donor in good health. Some clones in this sample may be carry-over from other donors' samples.

The rearrangement joins TRBV6-5 to TRBJ2-1; absent DNA, TCRdb's TRBD1 call cannot be checked. The CDR3 spans 16 residues. Looked up from germline, CDR1 is MNHEY and CDR2 is SVGAGI. This chain's CDR3 is CASSYGQGIIGNEQFF.

The rearrangement joins TRBV12-3 or TRBV12-4 to TRBJ1-6; TCRdb gives TRBD1 as the D gene, but with no DNA this cannot be confirmed. This CDR3 is built from 13 residues. CDR3: CASSLGGGSPLHF.

This rearrangement joins TRBV6-5 to TRBJ2-7; as DNA is missing, the TRBD1 call by TCRdb cannot be tested. Per germline, CDR1 MNHEY and CDR2 SVGAGI. This CDR3 has 13 amino acids. This chain's CDR3 is CASRPGGAREQYF.

The J gene is TRBJ2-1, the V gene TRBV7-8; TCRdb reports TRBD1, a call that lacks DNA to check it against. CDR1 is SGHVS and CDR2 is FQNEAQ in the germline V gene. The CDR3 loop spans 16 amino acids. This chain's CDR3 is CASSLGGTVRRNEQFF.

J is TRBJ2-5 and V is TRBV29-1. The CDR3 is 14 residues long. The germline gives CDR1 SQVTM, CDR2 ANQGSEA. CDR3 sequence reads: CSVEDLGMEETQYF.

This rearrangement joins TRBV14 to TRBJ2-1; the D call from TCRdb, TRBD2, cannot be confirmed without DNA. This CDR3 spans 14 amino acids. The germline CDR1 and CDR2 sequences are SGHDN and FVKESK. The chain's CDR3 is CASSQAAGYNEQFF.

The chain combines TRBV5-1 with TRBJ2-2; TCRdb returns TRBD1, unconfirmable since there is no DNA. From germline, CDR1 is SGHRS and CDR2 YFSETQ. The CDR3 totals 13 residues. The CDR3 spells CASSLTGAGELFF.

This chain joins TRBV29-1 and TRBJ1-2. The germline V gene encodes CDR1 SQVTM and CDR2 ANQGSEA. The CDR3 totals 11 residues. The CDR3: CSVGHGDGYTF.

The chain links TRBV5-1 to TRBJ2-1; TCRdb calls TRBD1, which cannot be checked without DNA. This CDR3 spans 16 amino acids. The germline V gene encodes CDR1 SGHRS and CDR2 YFSETQ. The CDR3 reads CASSLIPGRLNNEHFF.

The J gene is TRBJ2-7, the V gene TRBV20-1; TCRdb selects TRBD2, and the lack of DNA leaves this call unchecked. In germline, CDR1 is DFQATT, CDR2 SNEGSKA (reference sequence). This CDR3 has 13 residues. The CDR3 here is CSARSGGMDEQYF.

The CDR3 sequence: CASSYSPGSNYGYTF. The chain has TRBV6-5 and TRBJ1-2; absent DNA, TCRdb's TRBD1 call cannot be checked. The germline V gene has CDR1 MNHEY and CDR2 SVGAGI. The CDR3 totals 15 residues.

V is TRBV4-2 and J is TRBJ2-1. Germline V CDR1 and CDR2: LGHNA, YNFKEQ. The CDR3 loop spans 15 amino acids. CDR3: CASSLRLENGDEQFF.

The chain recombines TRBV29-1 with TRBJ2-1; TCRdb proposes TRBD1, but this gene call is untestable without DNA. The CDR3 sequence is 15 residues long. Germline V gene lookup returns CDR1 SQVTM and CDR2 ANQGSEA. CDR3 amino acids: CSVSGDLILMNEQFF.

The chain employs TRBV29-1 and TRBJ1-1; TCRdb calls TRBD1, which cannot be checked without DNA. Germline V lookup: CDR1 SQVTM, CDR2 ANQGSEA. The CDR3 consists of 12 residues. CDR3 loop: CSVQQGGTEAFF.

The V and J genes are TRBV4-1 and TRBJ2-3; TCRdb gives TRBD2 as the D gene, but with no DNA this cannot be confirmed. CDR3 length: 14 residues. Germline V gives CDR1 MGHRA, CDR2 YSYEKL. CDR3 loop: CASSQGLGADTQYF.